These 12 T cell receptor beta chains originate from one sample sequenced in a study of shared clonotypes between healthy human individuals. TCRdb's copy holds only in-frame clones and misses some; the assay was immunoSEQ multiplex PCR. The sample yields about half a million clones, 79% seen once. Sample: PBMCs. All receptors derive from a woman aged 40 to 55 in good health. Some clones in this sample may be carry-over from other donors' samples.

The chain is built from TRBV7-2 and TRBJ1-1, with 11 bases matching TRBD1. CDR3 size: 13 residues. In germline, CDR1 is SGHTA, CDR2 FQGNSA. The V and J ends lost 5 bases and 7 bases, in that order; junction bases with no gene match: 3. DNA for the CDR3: TGTGCCAGCAGCCCAGGGACAGGGGGTGAAGCTTTCTTT. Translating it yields CASSPGTGGEAFF.

The CDR3 DNA sequence: TGTGCCAGCAGCCCGGAGAGGGGGCTCAGCTCCTACGAGCAGTACTTC. Residues: CASSPERGLSSYEQYF. V gene TRBV5-5 combines with J gene TRBJ2-7; TRBD1 agrees at 7 bases. Germline CDR1 reads SGHKS; CDR2 reads YYEKEE (reference sequence). V lost 4 bases and J lost 0; bases outside the gene matches: 10. This CDR3 region has 16 residues.

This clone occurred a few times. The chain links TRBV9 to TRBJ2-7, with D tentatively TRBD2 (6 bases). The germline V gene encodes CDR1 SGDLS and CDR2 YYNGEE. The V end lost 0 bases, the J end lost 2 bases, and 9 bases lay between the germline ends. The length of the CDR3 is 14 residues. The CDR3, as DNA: TGTGCCAGCAGCGTAGGGGACTCAACCTACGAGCAGTACTTC. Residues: CASSVGDSTYEQYF.

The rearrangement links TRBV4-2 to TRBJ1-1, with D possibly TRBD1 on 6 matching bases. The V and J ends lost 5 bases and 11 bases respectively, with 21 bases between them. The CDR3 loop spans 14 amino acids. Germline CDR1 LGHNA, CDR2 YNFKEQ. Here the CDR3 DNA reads TGTGCCAGCAGCTTGGATACAGGGTGGGGTGTCGCTTTCTTT. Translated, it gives CASSLDTGWGVAFF.

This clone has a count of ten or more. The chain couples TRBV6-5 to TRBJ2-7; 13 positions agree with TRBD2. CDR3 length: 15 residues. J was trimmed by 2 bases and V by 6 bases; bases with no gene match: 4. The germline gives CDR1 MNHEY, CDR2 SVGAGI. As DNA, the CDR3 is TGTGCCAGCAGATGGGGACTAGCGGGGACCTACGAGCAGTACTTC. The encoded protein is CASRWGLAGTYEQYF.

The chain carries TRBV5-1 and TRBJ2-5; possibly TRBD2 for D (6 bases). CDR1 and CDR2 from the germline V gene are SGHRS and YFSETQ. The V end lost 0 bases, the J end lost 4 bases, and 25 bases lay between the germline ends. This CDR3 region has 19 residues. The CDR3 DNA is TGCGCCAGCAGCTTGGTGGGGGGTACAGGTCGTGGTGTTCGAGAGACCCAGTACTTC. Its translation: CASSLVGGTGRGVRETQYF.

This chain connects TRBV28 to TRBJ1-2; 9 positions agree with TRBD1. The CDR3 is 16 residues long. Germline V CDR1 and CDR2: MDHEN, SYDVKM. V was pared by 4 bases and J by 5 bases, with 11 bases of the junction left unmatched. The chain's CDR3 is CASSSQQGALSYGYTF. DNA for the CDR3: TGTGCCAGCAGTTCACAACAGGGGGCGCTTTCTTATGGCTACACCTTC.

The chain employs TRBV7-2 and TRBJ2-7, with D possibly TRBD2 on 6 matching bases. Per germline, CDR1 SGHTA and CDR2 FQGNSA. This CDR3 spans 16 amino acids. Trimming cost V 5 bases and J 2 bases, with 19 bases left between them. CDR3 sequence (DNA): TGTGCCAGCAGCCCCTCCGAGGTAGCGGTTACCTACGAGCAGTACTTC. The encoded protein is CASSPSEVAVTYEQYF.

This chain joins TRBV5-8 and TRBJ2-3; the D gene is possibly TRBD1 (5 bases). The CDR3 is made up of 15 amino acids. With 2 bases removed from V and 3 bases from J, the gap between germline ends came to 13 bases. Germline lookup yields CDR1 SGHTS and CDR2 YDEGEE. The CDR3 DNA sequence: TGTGCCAGCAGCTTTGAAGGGGTCGGAACAGATACGCAGTATTTT. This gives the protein CASSFEGVGTDTQYF.

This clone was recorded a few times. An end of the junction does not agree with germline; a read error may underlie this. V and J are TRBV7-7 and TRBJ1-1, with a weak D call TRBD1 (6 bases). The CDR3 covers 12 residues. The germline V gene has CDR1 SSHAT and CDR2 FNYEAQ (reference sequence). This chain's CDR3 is CASSNPGGRAFF. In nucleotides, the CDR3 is TGTGCTAGCAGCAACCCCGGGGGCAGGGCTTTCTTT.

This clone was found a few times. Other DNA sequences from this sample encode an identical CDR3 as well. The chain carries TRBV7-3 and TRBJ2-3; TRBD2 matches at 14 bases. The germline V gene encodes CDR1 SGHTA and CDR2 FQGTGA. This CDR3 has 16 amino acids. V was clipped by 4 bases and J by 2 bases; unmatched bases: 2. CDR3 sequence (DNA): TGTGCCAGCAGCTCGGGACTAGCGGGAGCCACAGATACGCAGTATTTT. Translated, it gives CASSSGLAGATDTQYF.

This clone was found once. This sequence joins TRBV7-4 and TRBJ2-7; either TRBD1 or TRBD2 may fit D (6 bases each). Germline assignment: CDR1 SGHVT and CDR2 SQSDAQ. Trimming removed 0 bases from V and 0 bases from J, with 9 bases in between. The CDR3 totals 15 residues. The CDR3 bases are TGTGCCAGCAGCTTAGCGAGGGGGGTCTCCTACGAGCAGTACTTC. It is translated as CASSLARGVSYEQYF.